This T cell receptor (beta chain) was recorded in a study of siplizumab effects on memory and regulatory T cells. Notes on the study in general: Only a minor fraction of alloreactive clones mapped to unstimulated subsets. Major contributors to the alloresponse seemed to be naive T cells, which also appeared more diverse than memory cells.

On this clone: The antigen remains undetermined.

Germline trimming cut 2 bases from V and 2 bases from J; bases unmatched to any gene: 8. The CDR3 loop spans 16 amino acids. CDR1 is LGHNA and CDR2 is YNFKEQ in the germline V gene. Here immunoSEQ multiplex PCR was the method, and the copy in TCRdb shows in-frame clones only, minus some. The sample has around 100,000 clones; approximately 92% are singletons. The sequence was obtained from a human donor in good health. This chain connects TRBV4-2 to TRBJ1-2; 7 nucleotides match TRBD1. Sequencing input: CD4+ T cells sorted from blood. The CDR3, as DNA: TGTGCCAGCAGCCAAATTCTGGCAGGGGGGAACTATGGCTACACCTTC. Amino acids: CASSQILAGGNYGYTF.